Listed below are T cell receptor beta chains from one sample, sequenced in a study of identical twins. TCRdb ran MiXCR on the 5' RACE reads and lists one entry per CDR3 protein. The sample shows 270,000 or so distinct CDR3 sequences, about 8% of them seen only once. This sample also belongs to another study, concerning yellow fever vaccine responses in identical twins.

Source material: CD8+ T cells sorted from blood. The receptors originated from a woman aged 18-29 years in good health. Both conserved end residues are part of each CDR3. A D gene is named only where the DNA matches it firmly. The listing skips clone size in some rows; elsewhere it reads once, few, many or a size class.

TRBV7-8	NA	TRBJ2-1	TRBD2	TGTGCCAGCAGCTTAGGGACTAGCGGGACAAATGAGCAGTTCTTC	CASSLGTSGTNEQFF
TRBV5-6	NA	TRBJ2-7	NA	TGTGCCAGCAGCTTAGGACAGACCCTCTACGAGCAGTACTTC	CASSLGQTLYEQYF
TRBV7-2	many	TRBJ1-2	NA	TGTGCCAGCAGCTTACCTCCCCCCCAGGGATTAAACTATGGCTACACCTTC	CASSLPPPQGLNYGYTF
TRBV9	few	TRBJ2-1	NA	TGTGCCAGCAGCGGACCCGGGACTCAGAATGAGCAGTTCTTC	CASSGPGTQNEQFF
TRBV21-1	NA	TRBJ1-1	NA	TGTGCCAGCAGCAAAGCGAGGGCTTGGTTTTGTCCTACTGAAGCTTTCTTT	CASSKARAWFCPTEAFF
TRBV27	NA	TRBJ2-7	TRBD2	TGTGCCAGCAGTTTCCGGGGGGGCTACGAGCAGTACTTC	CASSFRGGYEQYF
TRBV28	few	TRBJ1-3	NA	TGTGCCAGCAGTTTTGGTATAGGGGGAAACACCATATATTTT	CASSFGIGGNTIYF
TRBV20-1	few	TRBJ2-5	NA	TGCAGTGCTAGTTTCGTCGGTAAAGAGACCCAGTACTTC	CSASFVGKETQYF
TRBV7-2	NA	TRBJ2-7	NA	TGTGCCAGCAGCTTACCTTTTACAGGGAGCGAGCAGTACTTC	CASSLPFTGSEQYF
TRBV20-1	NA	TRBJ2-7	NA	TGCAGTGCTAGCCCGGGGAGCGGCTACGAGCAGTACTTC	CSASPGSGYEQYF
TRBV20-1	NA	TRBJ2-1	TRBD2	TGCAGTGCTAGCGGGACTAGCGGGAGGAAGAATGAGCAGTTCTTC	CSASGTSGRKNEQFF
TRBV27	NA	TRBJ2-7	NA	TGTGCCAGCAGCCCAAGCGCCCACTTGGCCTGGGAGCAGTACTTC	CASSPSAHLAWEQYF
TRBV14	many	TRBJ2-1	NA	TGTGCCAGCAGCGAACCCCAGCCCGGCCATGAGCAGTTCTTC	CASSEPQPGHEQFF
TRBV20-1	few	TRBJ2-7	NA	TGCAGTGTCCCAGACTACGAGCAGTACTTC	CSVPDYEQYF
TRBV7-2	many	TRBJ2-3	NA	TGTGCCAGCAGCTTAGGTCAAGGCTATCTACCGACGCAGTATTTT	CASSLGQGYLPTQYF
TRBV11-2	few	TRBJ2-1	NA	TGTGCCAGCAGCTTAGGGCCCGACTTTAACCATGAGCAGTTCTTC	CASSLGPDFNHEQFF
TRBV6-1	NA	TRBJ2-2	TRBD2	TGTGCCAGCCGTGGGGGGGAGGCCGGGGAGCTGTTTTTT	CASRGGEAGELFF
TRBV10-3	NA	TRBJ2-5	NA	TGTGCCATCGGAGGACTCTCGGATGAGACCCAGTACTTC	CAIGGLSDETQYF
TRBV4-1	few	TRBJ2-7	NA	TGCGCCAGCAGCCAAGTTGGGGGTGGTAGCTCCTACGAGCAGTACTTC	CASSQVGGGSSYEQYF
TRBV27	NA	TRBJ2-1	TRBD2	TGTGCCAGCAGTTTATCTTTCGGGCGGGGGGCCCGGTATGAGCAGTTCTTC	CASSLSFGRGARYEQFF
TRBV7-2	few	TRBJ2-7	TRBD2	TGTGCCAGCAGCCCGACTAGCGGGAATCTCTGGGAGCAGTACTTC	CASSPTSGNLWEQYF
TRBV12-3/TRBV12-4	many	TRBJ2-2	TRBD2	TGTGCCAGCAGTTTGAGTAGCGGGAAAGCGGCCGGGGAGCTGTTTTTT	CASSLSSGKAAGELFF
TRBV7-6	few	TRBJ2-5	NA	TGTGCCAGCAGCTTATGGGTTACGGGGGTGGAAGAGACCCAGTACTTC	CASSLWVTGVEETQYF
TRBV27	many	TRBJ2-7	NA	TGTGCCAGCAGTTTAACCGGGGCTCCCTACGAGCAGTACTTC	CASSLTGAPYEQYF
TRBV29-1	many	TRBJ2-1	TRBD1	TGCAGCGGAGGGACAGCCTACAATGAGCAGTTCTTC	CSGGTAYNEQFF
TRBV27	many	TRBJ1-1	NA	TGTGCCAGCAGTGAATCCGGGCTAGACACTGAAGCTTTCTTT	CASSESGLDTEAFF
TRBV4-3	many	TRBJ2-1	TRBD2	TGCGCCAGCAGCCAAGATAACAACGGACTAGCGGGAAGAAATGAGCAGTTCTTC	CASSQDNNGLAGRNEQFF
TRBV19	few	TRBJ2-1	TRBD2	TGTGCCACCCTTGAGCGGGAGGGAAACTACAATGAGCAGTTCTTC	CATLEREGNYNEQFF
TRBV19	NA	TRBJ2-2	NA	TGTGCCAGTAGTATTGCCGGGTTAGCGAACACCGGGGAGCTGTTTTTT	CASSIAGLANTGELFF
TRBV29-1	NA	TRBJ2-7	NA	TGCAGCGTTAAAGATCCGGGCAGGGAGACCTACGAGCAGTACTTC	CSVKDPGRETYEQYF
TRBV2	few	TRBJ2-4	NA	TGTGCCAGGTCGAAGGGCGTCGGGGAGCAGGCCAAAAACATTCAGTACTTC	CARSKGVGEQAKNIQYF
TRBV20-1	many	TRBJ2-1	TRBD1	TGCAGTGCTAGACCCATTGGACAGGGATACGGTGAGCAGTTCTTC	CSARPIGQGYGEQFF
TRBV10-3	many	TRBJ2-1	NA	TGTGCCATCAGTGACCCAGACAGGGAGGGGGCGATGAATGAGCAGTTCTTC	CAISDPDREGAMNEQFF
TRBV7-8	few	TRBJ2-1	NA	TGTGCCAGCAGCTTATCGGGACAGCAGTTCTTC	CASSLSGQQFF
TRBV7-9	few	TRBJ2-7	NA	TGTGCCAGCAGCTTAGCGGCCTCGGGGTACGAGCAGTACTTC	CASSLAASGYEQYF
TRBV5-5	NA	TRBJ2-7	NA	TGTGCCAGCAGCTTGGCTTATGTCTACGAGCAGTACTTC	CASSLAYVYEQYF
TRBV7-9	many	TRBJ2-1	NA	TGTGCCAGCAGCCCCCTAGGTTTCGGCTCCTACAATGAGCAGTTCTTC	CASSPLGFGSYNEQFF
TRBV7-9	few	TRBJ2-7	NA	TGTGCCAGCAGCTTAGTGCAGCCGAATTACTACGAGCAGTACTTC	CASSLVQPNYYEQYF
TRBV7-9	many	TRBJ2-3	NA	TGTGCCAGCAGCTATGAGGAGGGCGGAGATACGCAGTATTTT	CASSYEEGGDTQYF
TRBV10-3	NA	TRBJ2-7	NA	TGTGCCATCAGTGAGTCACACAAGAGCTCCTACGAGCAGTACTTC	CAISESHKSSYEQYF